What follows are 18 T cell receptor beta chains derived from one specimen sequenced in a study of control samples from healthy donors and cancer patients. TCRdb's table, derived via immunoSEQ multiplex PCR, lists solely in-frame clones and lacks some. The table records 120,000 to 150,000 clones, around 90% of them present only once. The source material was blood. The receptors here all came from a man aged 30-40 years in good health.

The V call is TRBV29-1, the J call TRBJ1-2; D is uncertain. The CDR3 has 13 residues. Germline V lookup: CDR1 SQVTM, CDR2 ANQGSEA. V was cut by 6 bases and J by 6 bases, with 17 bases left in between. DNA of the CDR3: TGCAGCGTCTCGGGATCTTTTAGGGATGGCTACACCTTC. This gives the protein CSVSGSFRDGYTF.

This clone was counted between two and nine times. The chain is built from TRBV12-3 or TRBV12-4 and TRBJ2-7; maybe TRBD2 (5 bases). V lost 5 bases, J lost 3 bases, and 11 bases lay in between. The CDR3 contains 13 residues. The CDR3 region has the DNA TGTGCCAGCAGTCGAGCGGTAAGCTACGAGCAGTACTTC. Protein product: CASSRAVSYEQYF.

CDR3 protein: CASRDRDSPLHF. In DNA form, the CDR3 reads TGTGCCAGTAGGGACCGAGATTCACCCCTCCACTTT. The rearrangement links TRBV19 to TRBJ1-6; D is ambiguous. V dropped 6 bases and J dropped 8 bases, with 8 bases sitting between them. The CDR3 is made up of 12 amino acids. Germline-derived CDR1 and CDR2 are LNHDA and SQIVND (reference sequence).

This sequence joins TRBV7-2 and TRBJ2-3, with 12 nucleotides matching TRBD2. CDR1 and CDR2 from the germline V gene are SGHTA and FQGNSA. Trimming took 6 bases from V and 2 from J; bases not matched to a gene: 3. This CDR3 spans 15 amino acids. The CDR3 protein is CASSRTSGVTDTQYF. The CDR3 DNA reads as TGTGCCAGCAGTCGGACTAGCGGGGTCACAGATACGCAGTATTTT.

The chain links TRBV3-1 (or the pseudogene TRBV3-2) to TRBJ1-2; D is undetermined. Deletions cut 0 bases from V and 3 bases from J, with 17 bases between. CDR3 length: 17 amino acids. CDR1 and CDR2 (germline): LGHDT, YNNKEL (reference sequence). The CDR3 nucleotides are TGTGCCAGCAGCCAAGATGCCCGGGGTAGATCGTACTATGGCTACACCTTC. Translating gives CASSQDARGRSYYGYTF.

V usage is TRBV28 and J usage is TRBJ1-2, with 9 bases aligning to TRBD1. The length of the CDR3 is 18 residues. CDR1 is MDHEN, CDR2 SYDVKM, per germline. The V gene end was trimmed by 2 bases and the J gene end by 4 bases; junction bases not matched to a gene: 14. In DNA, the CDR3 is TGTGCCAGCAGTTTAGTCGGGACAGGGATTAGGGAAAGCTATGGCTACACCTTC. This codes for CASSLVGTGIRESYGYTF.

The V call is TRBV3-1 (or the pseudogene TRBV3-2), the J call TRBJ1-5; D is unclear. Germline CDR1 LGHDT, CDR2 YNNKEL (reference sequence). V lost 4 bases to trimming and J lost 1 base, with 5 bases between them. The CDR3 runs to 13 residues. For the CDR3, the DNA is TGTGCCAGCAGCCTCAGGAGCAATCAGCCCCAGCATTTT. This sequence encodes CASSLRSNQPQHF.

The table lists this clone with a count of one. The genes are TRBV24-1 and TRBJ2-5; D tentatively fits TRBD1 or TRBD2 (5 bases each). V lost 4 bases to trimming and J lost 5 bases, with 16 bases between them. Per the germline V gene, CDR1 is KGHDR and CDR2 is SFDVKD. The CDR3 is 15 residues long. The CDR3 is CATSDPGPQSETQYF. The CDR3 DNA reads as TGTGCCACCAGTGACCCGGGACCTCAGTCGGAGACCCAGTACTTC.

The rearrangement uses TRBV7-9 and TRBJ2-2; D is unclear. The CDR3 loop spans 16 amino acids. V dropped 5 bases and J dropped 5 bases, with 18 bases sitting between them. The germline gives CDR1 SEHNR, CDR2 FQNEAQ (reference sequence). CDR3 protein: CASSPRWGEGTGELFF. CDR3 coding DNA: TGTGCCAGCAGCCCGCGTTGGGGTGAAGGAACCGGGGAGCTGTTTTTT.

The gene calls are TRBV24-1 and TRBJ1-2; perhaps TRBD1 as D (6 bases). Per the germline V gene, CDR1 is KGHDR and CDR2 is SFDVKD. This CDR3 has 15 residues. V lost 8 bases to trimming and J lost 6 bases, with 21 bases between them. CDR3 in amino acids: CATMGSAAPGDGYTF. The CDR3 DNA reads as TGTGCCACCATGGGCAGTGCAGCTCCAGGGGATGGCTACACCTTC.

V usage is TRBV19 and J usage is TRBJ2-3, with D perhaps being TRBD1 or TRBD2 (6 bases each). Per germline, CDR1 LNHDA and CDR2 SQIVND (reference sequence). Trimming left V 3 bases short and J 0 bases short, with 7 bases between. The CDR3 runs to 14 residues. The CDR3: CASSIGGSTDTQYF. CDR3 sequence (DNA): TGTGCCAGTAGTATCGGGGGCAGCACAGATACGCAGTATTTT.

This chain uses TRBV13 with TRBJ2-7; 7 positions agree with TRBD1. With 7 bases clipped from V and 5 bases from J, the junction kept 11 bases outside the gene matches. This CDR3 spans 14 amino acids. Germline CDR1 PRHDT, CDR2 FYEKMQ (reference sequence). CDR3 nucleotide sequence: TGTGCCAGCAACATACGACAGGGCCTAAACGAGCAGTACTTC. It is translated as CASNIRQGLNEQYF. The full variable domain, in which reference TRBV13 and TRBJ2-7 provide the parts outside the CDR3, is AAGVIQSPRHLIKEKRETATLKCYPIPRHDTVYWYQQGPGQDPQFLISFYEKMQSDKGSIPDRFSAQQFSDYHSELNMSSLELGDSALYFCASNIRQGLNEQYFGPGTRLTVT.

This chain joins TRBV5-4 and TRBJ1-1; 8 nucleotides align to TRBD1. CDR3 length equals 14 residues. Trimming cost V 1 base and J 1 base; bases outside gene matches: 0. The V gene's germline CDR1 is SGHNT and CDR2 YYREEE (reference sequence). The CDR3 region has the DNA TGTGCCAGCAGCTTGCAGGGGGCGAACACTGAAGCTTTCTTT. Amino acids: CASSLQGANTEAFF. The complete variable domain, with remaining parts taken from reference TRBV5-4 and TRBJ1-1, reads ETGVTQSPTHLIKTRGQQVTLRCSSQSGHNTVSWYQQALGQGPQFIFQYYREEENGRGNFPPRFSGLQFPNYSSELNVNALELDDSALYLCASSLQGANTEAFFGQGTRLTVV.

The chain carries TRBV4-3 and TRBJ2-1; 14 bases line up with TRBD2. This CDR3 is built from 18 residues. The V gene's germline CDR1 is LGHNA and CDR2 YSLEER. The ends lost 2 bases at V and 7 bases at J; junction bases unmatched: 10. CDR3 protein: CASSQSIPGLAGVNEQFF. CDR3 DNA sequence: TGCGCCAGCAGCCAATCTATTCCGGGACTAGCGGGAGTGAATGAGCAGTTCTTC.

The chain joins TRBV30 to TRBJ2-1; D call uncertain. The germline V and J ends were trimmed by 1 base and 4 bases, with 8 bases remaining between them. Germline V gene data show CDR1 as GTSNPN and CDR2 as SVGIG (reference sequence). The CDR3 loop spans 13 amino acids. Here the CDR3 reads CAWSGSLYNEQFF. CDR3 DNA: TGTGCCTGGAGTGGGAGCCTATACAATGAGCAGTTCTTC.

As DNA, the CDR3 is TGTGCCAGCAGTTACTCGAAACGGGCCAAAGGGGCCCAGTACTTC. Its protein product is CASSYSKRAKGAQYF. The rearrangement links TRBV6-5 to TRBJ2-5; D possibly corresponds to TRBD1 (5 bases). With 0 bases removed from V and 9 bases from J, the gap between germline ends came to 17 bases. The CDR3 is 15 residues long. CDR1 is MNHEY, CDR2 SVGAGI, per germline.

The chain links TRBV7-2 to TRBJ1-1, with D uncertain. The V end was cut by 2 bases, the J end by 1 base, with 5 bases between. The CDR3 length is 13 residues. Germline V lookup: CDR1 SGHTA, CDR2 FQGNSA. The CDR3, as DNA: TGTGCCAGCAGCTTACGACCGAACACTGAAGCTTTCTTT. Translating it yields CASSLRPNTEAFF. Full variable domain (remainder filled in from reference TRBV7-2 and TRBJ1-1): GAGVSQSPSNKVTEKGKDVELRCDPISGHTALYWYRQSLGQGLEFLIYFQGNSAPDKSGLPSDRFSAERTGGSVSTLTIQRTQQEDSAVYLCASSLRPNTEAFFGQGTRLTVV.

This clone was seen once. DNA for the CDR3: TGTGCCAGCAGTTTATCAGGCTGGTGGGGGACTGAAGCTTTCTTT. The encoded protein is CASSLSGWWGTEAFF. This sequence joins TRBV27 and TRBJ1-1; D may be TRBD1 (5 bases). Germline lookup yields CDR1 MNHEY and CDR2 SMNVEV (reference sequence). Between the trimmed V and J ends, which lost 0 bases and 5 bases, there was a span of 13 bases. This CDR3 comprises 15 residues.